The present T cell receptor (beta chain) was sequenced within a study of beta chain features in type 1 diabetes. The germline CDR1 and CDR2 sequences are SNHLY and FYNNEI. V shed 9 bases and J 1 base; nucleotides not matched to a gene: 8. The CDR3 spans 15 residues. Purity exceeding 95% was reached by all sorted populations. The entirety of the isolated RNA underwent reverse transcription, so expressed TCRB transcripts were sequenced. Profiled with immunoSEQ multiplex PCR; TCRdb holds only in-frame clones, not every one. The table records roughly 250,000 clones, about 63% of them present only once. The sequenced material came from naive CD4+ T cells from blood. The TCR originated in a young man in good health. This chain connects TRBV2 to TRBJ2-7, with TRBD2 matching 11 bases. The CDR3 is CASTPGTSGSYEQYF. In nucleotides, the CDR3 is TGTGCCAGTACACCAGGGACTAGCGGATCCTACGAGCAGTACTTC. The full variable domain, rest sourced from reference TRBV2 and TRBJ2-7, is EPEVTQTPSHQVTQMGQEVILRCVPISNHLYFYWYRQILGQKVEFLVSFYNNEISEKSEIFDDQFSVERPDGSNFTLKIRSTKLEDSAMYFCASTPGTSGSYEQYFGPGTRLTVT.